This T cell receptor (beta chain) was recorded in a study of OX40 agonist ivuxolimab in advanced cancers. CDR1 and CDR2 (germline): SGHDN, FVKESK. The CDR3 consists of 14 residues. V lost 4 bases and J lost 6; bases outside the gene matches: 4. Repertoires were generated with immunoSEQ multiplex PCR, while TCRdb's copy carries only in-frame clones and drops some. The table has fewer than 100,000 clones, about 90% seen once; the top ten hold 9% to 10%. The sample in question was CD4+ or CD8+ T cells sorted from blood, obtained in a trial of the OX40 agonist ivuxolimab. J is TRBJ2-4 and V is TRBV14; 9 bases align to TRBD2. This TCR came from an adult with an advanced solid tumor such as melanoma, head and neck, liver or kidney cancer. CDR3 amino acids: CASSLSGSGNIQYF. The CDR3 nucleotides read TGTGCCAGCAGCCTTAGCGGGAGTGGAAACATTCAGTACTTC. The full variable domain, its missing parts supplied by reference TRBV14 and TRBJ2-4, is EAGVTQFPSHSVIEKGQTVTLRCDPISGHDNLYWYRRVMGKEIKFLLHFVKESKQDESGMPNNRFLAERTGGTYSTLKVQPAELEDSGVYFCASSLSGSGNIQYFGAGTRLSVL.